The next 13 T cell receptor beta chains were all read from a single sample in a study of CD8+ T cells in alopecia areata. Isolated RNA was reverse transcribed into cDNA used as the sequencing template. Some clones are missing from TCRdb's copy, which holds only in-frame ones; the method was immunoSEQ multiplex PCR. The repertoire has roughly 120,000 clones, around 61% of them found once; the top ten carry approximately 3%. The sequenced material came from CD4+ T cells sorted from blood. The source is a human donor in good health.

The chain is built from TRBV4-1 and TRBJ2-1; D call uncertain. CDR1 and CDR2 from the germline V gene are MGHRA and YSYEKL. This CDR3 spans 17 amino acids. Trimming took off 0 bases at V and 5 bases at J, with 17 bases between the two ends. This CDR3 is CASSQDSAWGIDNEQFF. CDR3 bases: TGCGCCAGCAGCCAAGATTCAGCCTGGGGTATCGACAATGAGCAGTTCTTC.

This chain links TRBV30 with TRBJ2-3; TRBD1 aligns across 7 bases. There are 15 residues in the CDR3. Germline-derived CDR1 and CDR2 are GTSNPN and SVGIG (reference sequence). V dropped 1 base and J dropped 2; count of bases not matched to a gene: 6. The CDR3 region is CAWSGRQGPTDTQYF. CDR3 DNA: TGTGCCTGGAGTGGGAGACAGGGACCCACAGATACGCAGTATTTT.

This clone was found once. V usage is TRBV5-1 and J usage is TRBJ2-3; 8 positions match TRBD2. The CDR3 contains 15 residues. Trimming removed 0 bases from V and 9 bases from J; junction bases left unmatched: 9. Germline V gene lookup returns CDR1 SGHRS and CDR2 YFSETQ. The CDR3 sequence: CASSLAFPGGETQYF. The CDR3 DNA reads TGCGCCAGCAGCTTGGCTTTCCCCGGGGGGGAGACGCAGTATTTT. The full variable domain, with the rest looked up from reference TRBV5-1 and TRBJ2-3, is KAGVTQTPRYLIKTRGQQVTLSCSPISGHRSVSWYQQTPGQGLQFLFEYFSETQRNKGNFPGRFSGRQFSNSRSEMNVSTLELGDSALYLCASSLAFPGGETQYFGPGTRLTVL.

The chain recombines TRBV5-6 with TRBJ1-1; 7 bases fit TRBD1. Germline V gene lookup returns CDR1 SGHDT and CDR2 YYEEEE. The length of the CDR3 is 16 residues. V lost 4 bases to trimming and J lost 1 base; unmatched junction nucleotides: 10. This CDR3 reads CASSKPDRVANTEAFF. The CDR3 DNA sequence: TGTGCCAGCAGCAAACCCGACAGGGTCGCGAACACTGAAGCTTTCTTT.

The J gene is TRBJ1-2, the V gene TRBV5-1; no firm D call. Germline CDR1 and CDR2: SGHRS and YFSETQ. The CDR3 covers 14 residues. Between the trimmed V and J ends, which lost 4 bases and 0 bases, there was a span of 10 bases. In DNA form, the CDR3 reads TGCGCCAGCAGCGCCAGTCGGGCTAACTATGGCTACACCTTC. Translated: CASSASRANYGYTF.

This clone was found once. This chain connects TRBV6-5 to TRBJ1-1, with a weak D call TRBD1 (5 bases). V was clipped by 7 bases and J by 6 bases, with 9 bases between them. CDR1 MNHEY and CDR2 SVGAGI come from the germline V gene. The CDR3 is 11 residues long. CDR3 protein: CASTQGSEAFF. The CDR3 DNA follows: TGTGCCAGCACCCAGGGTTCTGAAGCTTTCTTT.

V is TRBV19 and J is TRBJ1-2; 7 nucleotides line up with TRBD1. Losses at the gene ends were 7 bases for V and 8 bases for J; bases not matched to a gene: 13. Germline-derived CDR1 and CDR2 are LNHDA and SQIVND (reference sequence). CDR3 length: 14 amino acids. For the CDR3, the DNA is TGTGCCAGTACCCACGGGGACAGCAAGCCGGGCTACACCTTC. Its translation is CASTHGDSKPGYTF.

The chain carries TRBV11-2 and TRBJ2-1; no clear D. The CDR3 extends over 14 amino acids. Trimming stripped 1 base from V and 2 bases from J, with 6 bases between. From germline, CDR1 is SGHAT and CDR2 FQNNGV. The CDR3 nucleotides are TGTGCCAGCAGCTTAGGCGACGCCTACAATGAGCAGTTCTTC. Encoded protein: CASSLGDAYNEQFF.

V gene TRBV19 combines with J gene TRBJ2-5, with 12 bases lining up with TRBD2. CDR1 and CDR2 from the germline V gene are LNHDA and SQIVND (reference sequence). This CDR3 comprises 17 residues. Trimming at V came to 3 bases and at J to 2 bases, leaving 7 bases not matched to a gene. The CDR3 nucleotides are TGTGCCAGTAGTATTGGGTCCGGGACTAGCGGGCAAGAGACCCAGTACTTC. This gives the protein CASSIGSGTSGQETQYF.

The V and J genes are TRBV23-1 and TRBJ2-5, with 8 nucleotides matching TRBD2. TRBV23-1 is an ORF, with its function uncertain. Unmatched junction bases numbered 9, after V lost 4 bases and J lost 5 bases. The CDR3 contains 15 residues. The DNA of the CDR3 is TGCGCCAGCAGTCGGAACGGGGGGGCGCGGGAGACCCAGTACTTC. Protein sequence: CASSRNGGARETQYF.

The rearrangement joins TRBV10-2 to TRBJ1-6; TRBD1 agrees at 7 bases. In germline, CDR1 is WSHSY, CDR2 SAAADI. V dropped 8 bases and J dropped 0; count of bases not matched to a gene: 7. The CDR3 sequence is 16 residues long. CDR3 coding DNA: TGCGCCAGCCGGACAGGATCCAGCTCCTATAATTCACCCCTCCACTTT. Residues: CASRTGSSSYNSPLHF.

A single count supports this clone. V and J are TRBV23-1 and TRBJ2-7; 8 bases fit TRBD2. TRBV23-1 is placed among ORFs of uncertain function. There are 16 residues in the CDR3. Losses at the gene ends were 8 bases for V and 2 bases for J; bases not matched to a gene: 14. CDR3 coding DNA: TGCGCCAGCTTAAAACCGGGGCGGGGGGCCCCCTACGAGCAGTACTTC. Protein sequence: CASLKPGRGAPYEQYF.

The chain joins TRBV30 to TRBJ1-2, with D uncertain. Per germline, CDR1 GTSNPN and CDR2 SVGIG (reference sequence). CDR3 length: 14 amino acids. The germline V and J ends were trimmed by 3 bases and 4 bases, with 15 bases remaining between them. Here the CDR3 reads CAWSPGEEGYGYTF. DNA for the CDR3: TGTGCCTGGAGCCCCGGGGAAGAAGGCTATGGCTACACCTTC.